A single sample gave rise to the 16 T cell receptor beta chains below, sequenced in a study of T cell responses to AZD1222 COVID-19 vaccine. Measured with immunoSEQ multiplex PCR; TCRdb has only the in-frame clones, and not every one. The sample comprises approximately 180,000 clones, approximately 90% of which are singletons, and approximately 2.8% rests with the top ten. Specimen: peripheral blood, collected on day 0 of AZD1222 vaccination. The receptors come from an adult in good health.

The chain links TRBV2 to TRBJ2-3; D remains unclear. The CDR3 contains 15 residues. Trimming pared 8 bases from V and 0 bases from J, leaving 15 bases between. CDR1 is SNHLY and CDR2 is FYNNEI in the germline V gene. The chain's CDR3 is CASLKAVTSTDTQYF. The CDR3 DNA reads TGTGCCAGCCTTAAGGCTGTCACTAGCACAGATACGCAGTATTTT.

This clone was counted once. This chain joins TRBV10-3 and TRBJ1-5; D is possibly TRBD1 (6 bases). Trimming took 3 bases from V and 7 from J, leaving 16 bases between them. The length of the CDR3 is 15 residues. In germline, CDR1 is ENHRY, CDR2 SYGVKD. CDR3 nucleotides: TGTGCCATCAGTGAAACCGCGGGTAGGGGGCAGCCCCAGCATTTT. Protein product: CAISETAGRGQPQHF.

The rearrangement joins TRBV5-1 to TRBJ2-1; 9 nucleotides agree with TRBD1. The CDR3 has 14 amino acids. CDR1 and CDR2 from the germline V gene are SGHRS and YFSETQ. Trimming removed 4 bases from V and 6 bases from J; junction bases left unmatched: 5. The CDR3 bases are TGCGCCAGCAGCACCGGGACAGGGATCAATGAGCAGTTCTTC. It specifies CASSTGTGINEQFF.

The chain couples TRBV4-1 to TRBJ1-3, with a weak D call TRBD1 (5 bases). V gave up 0 bases and J gave up 7 bases, with 19 bases separating them. This CDR3 is 17 amino acids long. Germline assignment: CDR1 MGHRA and CDR2 YSYEKL. This CDR3 reads CASSQDHPDSPGNTIYF. The CDR3 nucleotides are TGCGCCAGCAGCCAAGATCACCCCGACAGCCCGGGGAACACCATATATTTT.

The chain recombines TRBV9 with TRBJ2-3, with TRBD2 matching over 7 bases. The germline V gene has CDR1 SGDLS and CDR2 YYNGEE. Germline trimming cut 3 bases from V and 0 bases from J; bases unmatched to any gene: 7. The CDR3 sequence is 16 residues long. The CDR3 sequence: CASSEWAGESTDTQYF. CDR3 DNA sequence: TGTGCCAGCAGCGAGTGGGCGGGGGAGAGCACAGATACGCAGTATTTT.

V gene TRBV5-6 combines with J gene TRBJ1-3; possible D gene TRBD1, 5 bases. The germline V gene encodes CDR1 SGHDT and CDR2 YYEEEE. The CDR3 is 16 residues long. V lost 3 bases, J lost 0 bases, and 13 bases lay in between. In DNA, the CDR3 is TGTGCCAGCAGCTGGTTCGGGGGAGCCTCTGGAAACACCATATATTTT. Translation gives CASSWFGGASGNTIYF.

The chain is built from TRBV5-1 and TRBJ2-1; 10 nucleotides line up with TRBD2. The germline gives CDR1 SGHRS, CDR2 YFSETQ. The CDR3 sequence is 15 residues long. The J segment lost 7 bases and the V segment lost 2 bases, leaving 6 bases of the junction unmatched. The CDR3 DNA follows: TGCGCCAGCAGCTTAGCGGGGGGGCCGGGAAATGAGCAGTTCTTC. Translating gives CASSLAGGPGNEQFF.

The chain uses TRBV9 and TRBJ2-1; 11 nucleotides agree with TRBD1. The V gene's germline CDR1 is SGDLS and CDR2 YYNGEE. The CDR3 loop spans 15 amino acids. J was trimmed by 6 bases and V by 4 bases; bases with no gene match: 6. The CDR3 reads CASSPRDRGSNEQFF. The CDR3 DNA is TGTGCCAGCAGCCCAAGGGACAGGGGGTCCAATGAGCAGTTCTTC.

The V call is TRBV2, the J call TRBJ2-2, with D possibly TRBD2 on 6 matching bases. Trimming took 2 bases from V and 7 from J, leaving 20 bases between them. Germline-derived CDR1 and CDR2 are SNHLY and FYNNEI. The CDR3 spans 17 residues. The CDR3 here is CASSESRDWFGGGELFF. CDR3 DNA sequence: TGTGCCAGCAGTGAATCCAGGGACTGGTTTGGCGGCGGGGAGCTGTTTTTT.

The chain's CDR3 is CASRSNIGSRGGYTF. CDR3 coding DNA: TGCGCCAGCAGATCTAATATCGGGAGCCGGGGTGGCTACACCTTC. J is TRBJ1-2 and V is TRBV10-1; D gene unclear. Germline V gene sequence: CDR1 WNHNN, CDR2 SYGVQD (reference sequence). CDR3 length: 15 residues. V lost 6 bases and J 7 bases, leaving 21 bases between the germline ends.

V gene TRBV6-5 combines with J gene TRBJ1-1; unclear D gene. Per germline, CDR1 MNHEY and CDR2 SVGAGI. V was pared by 6 bases and J by 2 bases, with 10 bases between. The CDR3 covers 13 residues. The CDR3 DNA reads as TGTGCCAGCAGGCGGGCGGTAAACACTGAAGCTTTCTTT. Translated: CASRRAVNTEAFF.

The V gene is TRBV3-1 (or the pseudogene TRBV3-2), the J gene TRBJ1-3; 7 bases agree with TRBD1. Germline lookup yields CDR1 LGHDT and CDR2 YNNKEL (reference sequence). Trimming cost V 0 bases and J 5 bases; bases outside gene matches: 13. This CDR3 has 18 amino acids. The CDR3 spells CASSQDARPRDRRNTIYF. The CDR3 bases are TGTGCCAGCAGCCAAGATGCGCGCCCCCGGGACAGACGAAACACCATATATTTT.

Only one count was recorded for this clone. This sequence joins TRBV7-2 and TRBJ2-2; unclear D gene. The CDR3 length is 17 residues. Germline V gene sequence: CDR1 SGHTA, CDR2 FQGNSA. The V end was cut by 5 bases, the J end by 0 bases, with 16 bases between. CDR3 protein: CASSPGPRATNTGELFF. The CDR3 DNA sequence: TGTGCCAGCAGCCCCGGACCTCGGGCCACGAACACCGGGGAGCTGTTTTTT.

The chain employs TRBV6-1 and TRBJ1-4; 8 bases line up with TRBD1. The CDR3 consists of 17 residues. With V trimmed by 3 bases and J by 0 bases, 6 bases remained unmatched. The V gene's germline CDR1 is MNHNS and CDR2 SASEGT. Here the CDR3 reads CASSDPGQGTTNEKLFF. The CDR3 coding sequence is TGTGCCAGCAGTGACCCCGGACAGGGTACAACTAATGAAAAACTGTTTTTT.

The gene calls are TRBV6-5 and TRBJ2-7, with D tentatively TRBD1 (6 bases). The CDR3 is 13 amino acids. Trimming cost V 8 bases and J 9 bases, with 20 bases left between them. CDR1 is MNHEY and CDR2 is SVGAGI in the germline V gene. DNA of the CDR3: TGTGCCAGCCACGGACTGGGGGCTACGGGGCAGTACTTC. It codes for CASHGLGATGQYF.

The table lists this clone with a count of one. The rearrangement joins TRBV10-3 to TRBJ1-6, with D tentatively TRBD1 (6 bases). This CDR3 is built from 15 residues. Looked up from germline, CDR1 is ENHRY and CDR2 is SYGVKD. V lost 7 bases and J 4 bases, leaving 14 bases between the germline ends. This CDR3 is CAIKGGAGYNSPLHF. The DNA for the CDR3 is TGTGCCATCAAGGGGGGCGCGGGTTATAATTCACCCCTCCACTTT.